The 21 T cell receptor beta chains below come from one sample, sequenced in a study of blood T cell repertoires in COVID-19 (dated by TCRdb to 2019 to 2021). Receptor libraries were prepared by the immunoSEQ multiplex PCR assay. TCRdb took this table from immuneACCESS and kept in-frame rearrangements with V and J called. Such tables lack part of the clones; where checked against another copy, unresolved V genes explain under half of the gap, and the rest is unexplained. The sample data list about 130,000 clones, and around 85% of these were observed just once. The ten largest account for around 15% of the sample. Sequenced: peripheral blood. Receptor source: a woman in her 50s with acute or convalescent COVID-19.

This chain links TRBV6-5 with TRBJ2-2; possibly TRBD1 for D (5 bases). CDR1 is MNHEY, CDR2 SVGAGI, per germline. This CDR3 contains 14 residues. V dropped 6 bases and J dropped 1 base, with 9 bases sitting between them. As DNA, the CDR3 is TGTGCCAGCAGGTTAACAGGGAACACCGGGGAGCTGTTTTTT. Encoded protein: CASRLTGNTGELFF.

V is TRBV3-1 (or the pseudogene TRBV3-2) and J is TRBJ2-3; 9 positions agree with TRBD2. Germline CDR1 is LGHDT and CDR2 is YNNKEL (reference sequence). The CDR3 loop spans 17 amino acids. V was pared by 0 bases and J by 2 bases, with 6 bases of the junction left unmatched. The CDR3 bases are TGTGCCAGCAGCCAAGATCCAGCGGGGGGTATCACAGATACGCAGTATTTT. As protein: CASSQDPAGGITDTQYF.

V and J are TRBV5-4 and TRBJ1-2; 12 bases fit TRBD1. J gave up 8 bases and V 3 bases, and 5 bases lay outside the gene matches. Germline V lookup: CDR1 SGHNT, CDR2 YYREEE (reference sequence). The CDR3 spans 14 residues. DNA for the CDR3: TGTGCCAGCAGCTCGGGACAGGGGGCAGGGGGCTACACCTTC. Translating gives CASSSGQGAGGYTF. The full variable domain, with the rest looked up from reference TRBV5-4 and TRBJ1-2, is ETGVTQSPTHLIKTRGQQVTLRCSSQSGHNTVSWYQQALGQGPQFIFQYYREEENGRGNFPPRFSGLQFPNYSSELNVNALELDDSALYLCASSSGQGAGGYTFGSGTRLTVV.

V is TRBV5-1 and J is TRBJ1-1; TRBD1 matches 9 bases. The V gene end was trimmed by 4 bases and the J gene end by 3 bases; junction bases not matched to a gene: 13. CDR3 length: 17 residues. Germline V gene sequence: CDR1 SGHRS, CDR2 YFSETQ. In DNA, the CDR3 is TGCGCCAGCAGCACCGGGACAGGGTTGAGAGGGGACACTGAAGCTTTCTTT. Translated: CASSTGTGLRGDTEAFF.

This rearrangement joins TRBV11-2 to TRBJ2-2, with a tentative D call TRBD1 (5 bases). The CDR3 contains 16 residues. Trimming shortened V by 1 base and J by 6 bases, and 15 bases separated the two germline ends. In germline, CDR1 is SGHAT, CDR2 FQNNGV. DNA for the CDR3: TGTGCCAGCAGCTTAGCCCCCAGGGTCAGGGCCGGGGAGCTGTTTTTT. It specifies CASSLAPRVRAGELFF.

The chain employs TRBV2 and TRBJ1-2; possible D gene TRBD1, 6 bases. V lost 1 base, J lost 6 bases, and 15 bases lay in between. This CDR3 contains 15 residues. The germline V gene has CDR1 SNHLY and CDR2 FYNNEI. This chain's CDR3 is CASSEDGRGYDGYTF. CDR3 sequence (DNA): TGTGCCAGCAGTGAAGACGGCAGGGGATACGATGGCTACACCTTC.

This clone showed up many times. The rearrangement uses TRBV30 and TRBJ2-7, with D perhaps TRBD1 (6 bases). Germline loops: CDR1 GTSNPN, CDR2 SVGIG (reference sequence). The length of the CDR3 is 13 residues. V was pared by 3 bases and J by 3 bases, with 12 bases between. DNA of the CDR3: TGTGCCTGGAGCGGACAGATCCACTACGAGCAGTACTTC. Translation gives CAWSGQIHYEQYF.

The V and J genes are TRBV6-5 and TRBJ2-7; possibly TRBD2 for D (7 bases). Germline values: CDR1 MNHEY, CDR2 SVGAGI. Trimming stripped 3 bases from V and 4 bases from J, with 19 bases between. The CDR3 sequence is 16 residues long. CDR3 DNA sequence: TGTGCCAGCAGTTATAATAGGTTGCGGGGGCAGTACGAGCAGTACTTC. This codes for CASSYNRLRGQYEQYF.

The rearrangement joins TRBV7-9 to TRBJ1-1, with D uncertain. The CDR3 is 12 residues long. Germline CDR1 reads SEHNR; CDR2 reads FQNEAQ (reference sequence). The V end lost 4 bases, the J end lost 3 bases, and 6 bases lay between the germline ends. In DNA, the CDR3 is TGTGCCAGCAGCTGGGCAGACACTGAAGCTTTCTTT. Amino acids: CASSWADTEAFF.

The chain employs TRBV5-1 and TRBJ1-3; a weak D match, TRBD1 (6 bases). V was trimmed by 0 bases and J by 2 bases, leaving 9 bases between them. Germline loops: CDR1 SGHRS, CDR2 YFSETQ. This CDR3 is built from 15 residues. The CDR3 spells CASSLGTVPGNTIYF. Here the CDR3 DNA reads TGCGCCAGCAGCTTGGGGACAGTCCCTGGAAACACCATATATTTT.

This clone was detected only once. The chain links TRBV12-5 to TRBJ2-1; 11 bases map to TRBD2. Germline V gene lookup returns CDR1 LGHNT and CDR2 FRNRAP. The CDR3 is 22 amino acids. V shed 2 bases and J 5 bases; nucleotides not matched to a gene: 23. DNA for the CDR3: TGTGCTAGTGGTTTGTATTCTACCCGGTTCGGGATAGCGGGGGGGCCCGACAATGAGCAGTTCTTC. This encodes CASGLYSTRFGIAGGPDNEQFF. The full variable domain, its missing parts supplied by reference TRBV12-5 and TRBJ2-1, is DARVTQTPRHKVTEMGQEVTMRCQPILGHNTVFWYRQTMMQGLELLAYFRNRAPLDDSGMPKDRFSAEMPDATLATLKIQPSEPRDSAVYFCASGLYSTRFGIAGGPDNEQFFGPGTRLTVL.

The CDR3 here is CASSAYSARGEQYF. In DNA, the CDR3 is TGTGCCAGCAGCGCTTACAGTGCTCGGGGCGAGCAGTACTTC. The chain employs TRBV5-6 and TRBJ2-7; weak D call: TRBD2 (5 bases). Trimming removed 4 bases from V and 6 bases from J, with 17 bases in between. CDR1 and CDR2 from the germline V gene are SGHDT and YYEEEE. The CDR3 runs 14 residues.

The rearrangement links TRBV27 to TRBJ1-1, with TRBD1 identical over 7 bases. Germline-derived CDR1 and CDR2 are MNHEY and SMNVEV (reference sequence). The V segment lost 6 bases and the J segment 0 bases; nucleotides outside the gene matches: 7. The CDR3 runs 15 residues. The CDR3 DNA sequence: TGTGCCAGCAGCCACACGGACAGGTTGAACACTGAAGCTTTCTTT. The encoded protein is CASSHTDRLNTEAFF.

The chain recombines TRBV3-1 (or the pseudogene TRBV3-2) with TRBJ1-2, with D unclear. Looked up from germline, CDR1 is LGHDT and CDR2 is YNNKEL (reference sequence). There are 14 residues in the CDR3. Trimming stripped 0 bases from V and 8 bases from J, with 13 bases between. In nucleotides, the CDR3 is TGTGCCAGCAGCCAAGAAGCGGGAGCGGGCGGCTACACCTTC. Amino acids: CASSQEAGAGGYTF.

This chain joins TRBV5-1 and TRBJ1-4; a weak D match, TRBD1 (6 bases). V was cut by 3 bases and J by 0 bases, with 6 bases left in between. Germline-derived CDR1 and CDR2 are SGHRS and YFSETQ. The length of the CDR3 is 14 residues. DNA of the CDR3: TGCGCCAGCAGCTGGACAGCAACTAATGAAAAACTGTTTTTT. It codes for CASSWTATNEKLFF.

The chain employs TRBV27 and TRBJ2-7, with D perhaps TRBD1 (6 bases). Germline V gives CDR1 MNHEY, CDR2 SMNVEV (reference sequence). Trimming shortened V by 3 bases and J by 4 bases, and 16 bases separated the two germline ends. CDR3 length: 15 amino acids. The CDR3 DNA sequence: TGTGCCAGCAGTTTCAGAACAGGGTCTAATTACGAGCAGTACTTC. The encoded protein is CASSFRTGSNYEQYF.

This rearrangement joins TRBV3-1 (or the pseudogene TRBV3-2) to TRBJ2-1, with TRBD1 as a possible D gene (5 bases). Trimming shortened V by 9 bases and J by 2 bases, and 11 bases separated the two germline ends. There are 13 residues in the CDR3. CDR1 and CDR2 from the germline V gene are LGHDT and YNNKEL (reference sequence). CDR3 bases: TGTGCCAGTCTAGGGGCGGCCTACAATGAGCAGTTCTTC. This translates into CASLGAAYNEQFF.

V and J are TRBV9 and TRBJ1-3, with a weak D call TRBD1 (6 bases). V shed 4 bases and J shed 0 bases, with 14 bases lying between them. The CDR3 length is 16 residues. Germline assignment: CDR1 SGDLS and CDR2 YYNGEE. CDR3 loop: CASSPRQAISGNTIYF. DNA for the CDR3: TGTGCCAGCAGCCCTCGACAGGCAATCTCTGGAAACACCATATATTTT. Together with reference TRBV9 and TRBJ1-3, the CDR3 gives the full variable domain: DSGVTQTPKHLITATGQRVTLRCSPRSGDLSVYWYQQSLDQGLQFLIQYYNGEERAKGNILERFSAQQFPDLHSELNLSSLELGDSALYFCASSPRQAISGNTIYFGEGSWLTVV.

The chain employs TRBV7-8 and TRBJ1-4, with 7 bases aligning to TRBD1. Per the germline V gene, CDR1 is SGHVS and CDR2 is FQNEAQ. V lost 5 bases and J lost 5; bases outside the gene matches: 8. The CDR3 is 15 residues long. This CDR3 reads CASSPTGQLNEKLFF. Written as DNA, the CDR3 is TGTGCCAGCAGCCCCACGGGACAGCTAAATGAAAAACTGTTTTTT.

V gene TRBV5-1 combines with J gene TRBJ2-3, with 8 bases identical to TRBD2. Germline lookup yields CDR1 SGHRS and CDR2 YFSETQ. After removal of 4 bases from V and 4 bases from J, the junction contained 11 bases not matched to a gene. The CDR3 runs to 16 residues. CDR3 DNA sequence: TGCGCCAGCAGCGGGGGCCAGCGGGGGTCATCAGATACGCAGTATTTT. Translated: CASSGGQRGSSDTQYF.

The DNA for the CDR3 is TGTGCCAGCAGCACCCCCCAGCTGGGGCAGGGACACATGAACACTGAAGCTTTCTTT. Translation: CASSTPQLGQGHMNTEAFF. The rearrangement uses TRBV21-1 and TRBJ1-1; the table's TRBD1 call for D was not verified on the DNA. TRBV21-1 is given as a pseudogene. This CDR3 contains 19 residues.